This T cell receptor (beta chain) was captured by sequencing in a study of spatial heterogeneity in lung cancer. On the study more broadly: Detection consistently captured more beta-chain sequences than alpha-chain sequences.

The presence of a unique molecular identifier marked each TCR cDNA molecule. Each CDR3 protein gets one entry after TCRdb re-called the 5' RACE reads with MiXCR. The repertoire holds some 2,000 distinct CDR3 sequences, with around 7.6% as singletons. Time point given: sample taken at primary tumor resection. Unsorted whole RNA from tumor, nontumor lung or frozen PBMC underwent sequencing. The donors, fewer than 90 patients with untreated early-stage non-small cell lung cancer, provided the samples. This TCR derives from a male donor with early-stage non-small cell lung cancer. The material was normal lung tissue next to the tumor, obtained at surgery.

CDR3 region: CASSTGTGYEQYF. CDR3 in DNA: TGTGCCAGCAGCACCGGGACTGGTTACGAGCAGTACTTC. V usage is TRBV6-6 and J usage is TRBJ2-7; tentatively, D is TRBD2 (6 bases). Germline values: CDR1 MNHNY, CDR2 SVGAGI (reference sequence). V was shortened by 6 bases and J by 4 bases, with 13 bases between the two germline ends. The CDR3 sequence is 13 residues long.